This TCR beta chain came from a study of shared clonotypes between healthy human individuals. Study results and caveats: With four donors compared, around 5% of naive CD4 clonotypes were shared. Among non-shared clonotypes, generation probabilities were lower than among those shared by all four donors. In general, naive subsets displayed greater estimated richness than memory subsets did.

Genomic DNA of every subset was divided equally among multiple immunoSEQ plates. Assay used: immunoSEQ multiplex PCR; TCRdb lists only in-frame clones, some missing. The data show some 2,000,000 clones, almost 96% seen once. Turning to this clone: Its antigen remains unidentified.

The CDR3 covers 15 residues. Trimming removed 2 bases from V and 0 bases from J; junction bases left unmatched: 3. Per germline, CDR1 SGHRS and CDR2 YFSETQ. The specimen sequenced was naive CD4+ T cells sorted from blood. Subset here: CD45RA+ positively selected. The clonotype was recovered from a man aged 18 to 29 in good health. The gene calls are TRBV5-1 and TRBJ2-3; 7 positions agree with TRBD1. In nucleotides, the CDR3 is TGCGCCAGCAGCTTTGGACAGGAGAGCACAGATACGCAGTATTTT. It is translated as CASSFGQESTDTQYF. Full variable domain (outside the CDR3, taken from reference TRBV5-1 and TRBJ2-3): KAGVTQTPRYLIKTRGQQVTLSCSPISGHRSVSWYQQTPGQGLQFLFEYFSETQRNKGNFPGRFSGRQFSNSRSEMNVSTLELGDSALYLCASSFGQESTDTQYFGPGTRLTVL.